A few counts support the clone carrying this T cell receptor beta chain. The antigen is not known. This entry comes from a study of T-cell memory formation after mild COVID-19. Study findings and constraints: Contracting CD4+ clones were located mainly in CM and EM, and CD8+ clones in EMRA.

Germline trimming cut 4 bases from V and 5 bases from J; bases unmatched to any gene: 7. The CDR3 runs to 14 residues. Per germline, CDR1 SGHRS and CDR2 YFSETQ. In TCRdb, the 5' RACE reads were re-called with MiXCR into one record per CDR3 protein. Among about 560,000 distinct CDR3 sequences, roughly 18% were seen once, and the ten largest hold around 13%. The source is an adult woman who had mild COVID-19 (a few samples of this study predate the infection). Cell type and time point are not known. The chain combines TRBV5-1 with TRBJ2-7; 9 nucleotides match TRBD1. Material for sequencing was PBMCs or a T cell subset sorted from them (not recorded which). The CDR3 DNA follows: TGCGCCAGCAGCCGGACAGGGGAGCCGGACGAGCAGTACTTC. It is translated as CASSRTGEPDEQYF.